These T cell receptor beta chains were read from a single sample in a study of cytomegalovirus exposure and HLA in healthy donors. The repertoire was sequenced with immunoSEQ multiplex PCR; TCRdb's copy has only in-frame clones and lacks some. The sample consists of around 100,000 clones, approximately 80% of them appearing once. Sequencing was performed on PBMCs. The receptors derive from a woman aged 18 to 35 in good health and CMV-seropositive. The CDR3 runs from the conserved cysteine through the conserved F or W. Fields, in order: clone size, D gene, V gene, J gene, CDR3 DNA, CDR3 protein. The D gene is left open where the match is weak. Size tells how often a clone was seen (once, few, many) or the class of an expanded clone, and some rows leave it out.

NA	NA	TRBV7-8	TRBJ1-5	TGTGCCAGCAGCTTAGACAGGGTTACCCGCAATCAGCCCCAGCATTTT	CASSLDRVTRNQPQHF
NA	NA	TRBV25-1	TRBJ1-4	TGTGCCAGCAGTGAATATTGGGTGTTGGGCAGACATAATGAAAAACTGTTTTTT	CASSEYWVLGRHNEKLFF
NA	NA	TRBV27	TRBJ2-7	TGTGCCAGCAGGGGGGTTAGCGGCAGCTCCTACGAGCAGTACTTC	CASRGVSGSSYEQYF
NA	NA	TRBV2	TRBJ2-7	TGTGCCGCCAAAGGACTGTACTACGAGCAGTACTTC	CAAKGLYYEQYF
NA	TRBD1	TRBV10-2	TRBJ2-7	TGCGCCAGCAGTCAGGGGGCCGGGGAGCAGTACTTC	CASSQGAGEQYF
NA	NA	TRBV30	TRBJ1-5	TGTGCCTGGAGTGGGGGACAAAATCAGCCCCAGCATTTT	CAWSGGQNQPQHF
NA	TRBD1	TRBV2	TRBJ1-6	TGTGCCAGCAGGGGTCGGACAGGAAATAATTCACCCCTCCACTTT	CASRGRTGNNSPLHF
NA	NA	TRBV27	TRBJ2-7	TGTGCCAGCAGTGAAACGGGACTTTCCTACGAGCAGTACTTC	CASSETGLSYEQYF
NA	NA	TRBV30	TRBJ1-2	TGTGCCTGGAGTGTAGAGGTGGACACATACTATGGCTACACCTTC	CAWSVEVDTYYGYTF
NA	TRBD2	TRBV6-1	TRBJ2-7	TGTGCCAGCAGCCAACTAGCGGGAGAACACGAGCAGTACTTC	CASSQLAGEHEQYF
NA	NA	TRBV14	TRBJ2-7	TGTGCCAGCAGCCAAGCCCACCCTACCTACGAGCAGTACTTC	CASSQAHPTYEQYF
NA	TRBD1	TRBV13	TRBJ2-2	TGTGCCAGCAGCCTGGGACAGGGGGTCACCGGGGAGCTGTTTTTT	CASSLGQGVTGELFF
NA	NA	TRBV18	TRBJ1-3	TGTGCCAGCTCACGACTCGGGATCAGCTCTGGAAACACCATATATTTT	CASSRLGISSGNTIYF
NA	NA	TRBV5-1	TRBJ2-1	TGCGCCAGCAGCCTAGAAGTTGGACAGTACAATGAGCAGTTCTTC	CASSLEVGQYNEQFF
NA	NA	TRBV27	TRBJ2-7	TGTGCCAGCAGTTTACGTGGGCAGGCCTACGAGCAGTACTTC	CASSLRGQAYEQYF
few	TRBD1	TRBV5-1	TRBJ2-3	TGCGCCAGCAGACCGGGACAGGCCAGCACAGATACGCAGTATTTT	CASRPGQASTDTQYF
NA	TRBD1	TRBV6-1	TRBJ1-1	TGTGCCAGCAGTCCCTACCGGGACAGCACTGAAGCTTTCTTT	CASSPYRDSTEAFF
few	NA	TRBV10-3	TRBJ2-1	TGTGCCATCAGTGGACAGGACAATGAGCAGTTCTTC	CAISGQDNEQFF
NA	TRBD2	TRBV28	TRBJ2-3	TGTGCCAGCAGTTTATTAGCGGGGGGTGATACGCAGTATTTT	CASSLLAGGDTQYF
NA	TRBD2	TRBV30	TRBJ2-2	TGTGCCTGGAGTACTCCTCCCGGACTAGCGGGAGGGTTTACCGGGGAGCTGTTTTTT	CAWSTPPGLAGGFTGELFF
few	NA	TRBV28	TRBJ1-2	TGTGCCAGCAGCGCCGCCCCACAGGGAAACTATGGCTACACCTTC	CASSAAPQGNYGYTF
NA	NA	TRBV5-6	TRBJ1-5	TGTGCCAGCAGCTTACAGGGTGGTAGCAATCAGCCCCAGCATTTT	CASSLQGGSNQPQHF
NA	NA	TRBV29-1	TRBJ2-3	TGCAGCGTTAGCCGGGACACAGATACGCAGTATTTT	CSVSRDTDTQYF
NA	NA	TRBV28	TRBJ2-7	TGTGCAGCTGGCCTTGACAAGGTCTCCTACGAGCAGTACTTC	CAAGLDKVSYEQYF
NA	TRBD1	TRBV4-1	TRBJ2-1	TGCGCCAGCAGCCACGAGGGGGCCTCGTACAATGAGCAGTTCTTC	CASSHEGASYNEQFF
NA	NA	TRBV28	TRBJ1-2	TGTGCCAGCCGACGGGACTATGGCTACACCTTC	CASRRDYGYTF
NA	TRBD2	TRBV6-5	TRBJ2-1	TGTGCCAGCAGTTCCCCTAGCGGATACAATGAGCAGTTCTTC	CASSSPSGYNEQFF
NA	TRBD1	TRBV7-9	TRBJ1-5	TGTGCCAGCAGCCTAGGGACAGCCAATCAGCCCCAGCATTTT	CASSLGTANQPQHF
few	TRBD2	TRBV10-2	TRBJ2-1	TGCGCCAGCAACCCAGGGACTAGCGGGTTCAATGAGCAGTTCTTC	CASNPGTSGFNEQFF
few	NA	TRBV5-1	TRBJ2-5	TGCGCCAGCAGCTTGGCCAATACGCCCTCCACACAACAAGAGACCCAGTACTTC	CASSLANTPSTQQETQYF
NA	NA	TRBV30	TRBJ1-2	TGTGCCTGGACAGGGTCTAACTATGGCTACACCTTC	CAWTGSNYGYTF
NA	NA	TRBV28	TRBJ1-5	TGTGCCAGCAGTTTACTTTCAGGATGGGATCAGCCCCAGCATTTT	CASSLLSGWDQPQHF
NA	NA	TRBV15	TRBJ1-2	TGTGCCACCAGCAGATCTAGAGTGGACTATGGCTACACCTTC	CATSRSRVDYGYTF
NA	NA	TRBV2	TRBJ2-2	TGTGCCAGCAGTGGGACAGCATCGAACACCGGGGAGCTGTTTTTT	CASSGTASNTGELFF